The clone carrying this T cell receptor beta chain was seen a few times. These data belong to a study of T cells in Graves' hyperthyroidism and ophthalmopathy. Researchers took RNA transcripts and amplified the TCR beta CDR3 regions from them. HTBI primers were employed in a first-round RT-PCR of the TCR CDR3. One entry per CDR3 protein, called by TCRdb with MiXCR from the multiplex PCR reads. In the table there are approximately 600,000 distinct CDR3 sequences, less than 25% of which are singletons. Germline V gene data show CDR1 as SGHVS and CDR2 as FQNEAQ. Losses at the gene ends were 5 bases for V and 3 bases for J; bases not matched to a gene: 9. The CDR3 contains 15 residues.

Sequenced material: blood. The chain has TRBV7-8 and TRBJ2-5, with 7 bases that match TRBD1. The receptor was derived from a man aged 30 to 45 with Graves' ophthalmopathy. In nucleotides, the CDR3 is TGTGCCAGCAGCCTGTACAGGGGAGAAGAAGAGACCCAGTACTTC. Protein: CASSLYRGEEETQYF.